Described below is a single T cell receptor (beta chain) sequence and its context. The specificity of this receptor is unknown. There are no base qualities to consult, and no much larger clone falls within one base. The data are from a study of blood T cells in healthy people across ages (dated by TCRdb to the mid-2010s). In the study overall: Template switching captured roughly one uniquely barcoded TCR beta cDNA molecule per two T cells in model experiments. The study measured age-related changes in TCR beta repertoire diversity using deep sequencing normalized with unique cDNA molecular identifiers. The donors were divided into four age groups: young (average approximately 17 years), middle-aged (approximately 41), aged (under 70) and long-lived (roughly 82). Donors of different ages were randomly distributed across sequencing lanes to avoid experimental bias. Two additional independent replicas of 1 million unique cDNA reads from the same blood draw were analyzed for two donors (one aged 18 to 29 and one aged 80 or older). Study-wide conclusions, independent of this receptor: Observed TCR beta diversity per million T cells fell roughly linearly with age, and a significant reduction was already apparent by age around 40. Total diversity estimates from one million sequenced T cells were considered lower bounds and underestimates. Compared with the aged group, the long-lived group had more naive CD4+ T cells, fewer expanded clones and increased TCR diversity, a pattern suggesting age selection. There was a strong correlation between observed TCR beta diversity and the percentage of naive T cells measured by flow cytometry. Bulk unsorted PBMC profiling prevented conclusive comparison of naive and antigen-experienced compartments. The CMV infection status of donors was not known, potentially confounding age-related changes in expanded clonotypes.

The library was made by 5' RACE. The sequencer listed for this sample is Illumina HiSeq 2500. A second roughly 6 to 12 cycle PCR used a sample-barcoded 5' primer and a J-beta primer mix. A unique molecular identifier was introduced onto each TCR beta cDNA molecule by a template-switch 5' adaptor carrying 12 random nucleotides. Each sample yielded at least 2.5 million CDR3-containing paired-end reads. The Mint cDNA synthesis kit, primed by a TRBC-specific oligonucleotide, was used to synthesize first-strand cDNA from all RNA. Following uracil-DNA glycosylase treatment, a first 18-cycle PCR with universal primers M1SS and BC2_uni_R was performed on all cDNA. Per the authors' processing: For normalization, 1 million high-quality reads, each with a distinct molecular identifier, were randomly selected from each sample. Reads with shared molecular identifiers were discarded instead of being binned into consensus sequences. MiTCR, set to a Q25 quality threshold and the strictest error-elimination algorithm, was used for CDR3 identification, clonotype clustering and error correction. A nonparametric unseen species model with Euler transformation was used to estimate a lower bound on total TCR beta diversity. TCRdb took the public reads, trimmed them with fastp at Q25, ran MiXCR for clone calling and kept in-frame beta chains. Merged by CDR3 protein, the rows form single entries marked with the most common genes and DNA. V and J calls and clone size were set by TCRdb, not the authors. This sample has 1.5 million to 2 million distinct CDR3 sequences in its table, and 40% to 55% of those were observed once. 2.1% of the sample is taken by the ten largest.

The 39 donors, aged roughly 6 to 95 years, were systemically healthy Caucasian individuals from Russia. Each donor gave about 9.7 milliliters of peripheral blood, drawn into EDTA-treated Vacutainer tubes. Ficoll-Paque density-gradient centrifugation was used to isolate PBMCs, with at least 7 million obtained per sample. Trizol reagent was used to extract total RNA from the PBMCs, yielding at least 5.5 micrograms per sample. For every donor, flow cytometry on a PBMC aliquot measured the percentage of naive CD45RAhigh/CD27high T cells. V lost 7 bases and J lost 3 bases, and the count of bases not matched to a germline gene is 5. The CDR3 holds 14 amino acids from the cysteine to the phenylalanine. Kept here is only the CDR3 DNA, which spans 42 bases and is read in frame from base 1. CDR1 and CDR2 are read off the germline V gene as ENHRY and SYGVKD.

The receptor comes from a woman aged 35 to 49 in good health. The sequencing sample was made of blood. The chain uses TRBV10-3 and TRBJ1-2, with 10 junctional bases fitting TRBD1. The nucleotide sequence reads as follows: TGTGCCATCACCCGGGACAGGGGTGACTATGGCTACACCTTC. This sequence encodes CAITRDRGDYGYTF.